This T cell receptor beta chain was found in a study of blood T cell repertoires in COVID-19. Cohort 3 donors counted as recovered after two negative PCRs, clearance, or resolved symptoms. TCRdb's table, derived via immunoSEQ multiplex PCR, lists solely in-frame clones and lacks some. The table has 300,000 to 350,000 clones, roughly 88% seen once. The germline gives CDR1 GTSNPN, CDR2 SVGIG (reference sequence). V dropped 3 bases and J dropped 5; count of bases not matched to a gene: 8. The CDR3 has 15 amino acids. The chain carries TRBV30 and TRBJ1-4; TRBD1 agrees at 8 bases. This TCR derives from a man aged 30-40 years who had recovered from COVID-19. The sequenced material came from PBMCs or T cells enriched from blood (not recorded which). CDR3 bases: TGTGCCTGGAGCCCAACAGGGGGTAACAATGAAAAACTGTTTTTT. This sequence encodes CAWSPTGGNNEKLFF.